Following are 13 T cell receptor beta chains from one sample sequenced in a study of blood T cell repertoires in COVID-19. Assay used: immunoSEQ multiplex PCR; TCRdb lists only in-frame clones, some missing. Of 120,000 to 150,000 clones in the sample, almost 85% were seen once. Sequenced sample: peripheral blood. All receptors come from a middle-aged man with acute or convalescent COVID-19.

The chain uses TRBV18 and TRBJ1-6; D ambiguous. Germline CDR1 reads KGHSH; CDR2 reads LQKENI. Trimming removed 3 bases at V and 5 bases at J, with 8 bases between. This CDR3 is 14 amino acids long. The CDR3 bases are TGTGCCAGCTCACCGGCCAGTCATAATTCACCCCTCCACTTT. This sequence encodes CASSPASHNSPLHF.

V is TRBV11-1 and J is TRBJ2-5; TRBD2 might be the D (5 bases). V was trimmed by 1 base and J by 5 bases, leaving 14 bases between them. CDR1 is SGHAT and CDR2 is FQDESV in the germline V gene (reference sequence). This CDR3 contains 15 residues. CDR3 residues: CASSLGGRDRETQYF. DNA of the CDR3: TGTGCCAGCAGCTTAGGAGGGAGAGACCGGGAGACCCAGTACTTC.

This chain joins TRBV12-1 and TRBJ2-7; the DNA was not used to check the table's D call, TRBD1. TRBV12-1 is recorded as a pseudogene. CDR3 length: 14 residues. For the CDR3, the DNA is TGTGCCAGCAGCCACGACAGGACAGATTGCGAGCAGTACTTC. This gives the protein CASSHDRTDCEQYF.

The CDR3 nucleotides read TGTGCCAGCAGCCCACCGACGGATCAGGTTGAAGCTTTCTTT. Amino acid sequence: CASSPPTDQVEAFF. This chain uses TRBV7-9 with TRBJ1-1; D is undetermined. The V and J ends lost 5 bases and 7 bases respectively, with 17 bases between them. The CDR3 is 14 amino acids. Germline V lookup: CDR1 SEHNR, CDR2 FQNEAQ (reference sequence).

V gene TRBV2 combines with J gene TRBJ2-7, with 9 bases aligning to TRBD2. The V gene's germline CDR1 is SNHLY and CDR2 FYNNEI. The CDR3 sequence is 14 residues long. Trimming cost V 8 bases and J 0 bases; bases outside gene matches: 5. The CDR3 region is CASPAGGLSYEQYF. The CDR3 nucleotides read TGTGCCAGCCCAGCGGGAGGACTCTCCTACGAGCAGTACTTC.

This clone showed up just a few times. The chain has TRBV19 and TRBJ1-2, with D unclear. Trimming took 5 bases from V and 6 from J, leaving 16 bases between them. The CDR3 has 14 residues. Germline CDR1 reads LNHDA; CDR2 reads SQIVND (reference sequence). CDR3 bases: TGTGCCAGTAGTCCCACGGGGAGTGGGAATGGCTACACCTTC. It translates to CASSPTGSGNGYTF.

The V call is TRBV12-3 or TRBV12-4, the J call TRBJ1-1; D is unresolved. The CDR3 runs to 12 residues. The V and J ends lost 1 base and 8 bases respectively, with 8 bases between them. CDR3 amino acids: CASSLVAEEAFF. The CDR3 bases are TGTGCCAGCAGTTTAGTGGCCGAAGAAGCTTTCTTT.

This clone was observed a handful of times. The CDR3 DNA is TGTGCCAGCAGTTACTTGGGACAGTTCTACGAGCAGTACTTC. This gives the protein CASSYLGQFYEQYF. The chain recombines TRBV6-5 with TRBJ2-7; 7 bases line up with TRBD1. This CDR3 is built from 14 residues. Per germline, CDR1 MNHEY and CDR2 SVGAGI. The V and J ends lost 1 base and 3 bases, in that order; junction bases with no gene match: 3.

The J gene is TRBJ1-1, the V gene TRBV2; TRBD1 matches 7 bases. The CDR3 length is 14 residues. The ends lost 6 bases at V and 1 base at J; junction bases unmatched: 5. Germline assignment: CDR1 SNHLY and CDR2 FYNNEI. The CDR3 protein is CASRAGTANTEAFF. The CDR3 region has the DNA TGTGCCAGCAGGGCCGGGACAGCGAACACTGAAGCTTTCTTT.

The chain has TRBV19 and TRBJ2-7, with 7 bases aligning to TRBD2. This CDR3 contains 14 residues. V was pared by 4 bases and J by 7 bases, with 10 bases of the junction left unmatched. The germline V gene encodes CDR1 LNHDA and CDR2 SQIVND (reference sequence). The CDR3 DNA sequence: TGTGCCAGTAGTACGCCTAGCGGACCAAGTGAGCAGTACTTC. Translating gives CASSTPSGPSEQYF.

The chain recombines TRBV19 with TRBJ1-5; D call uncertain. The V and J ends lost 3 bases and 0 bases respectively, with 9 bases between them. Germline CDR1 is LNHDA and CDR2 is SQIVND (reference sequence). This CDR3 has 15 residues. CDR3 protein: CASSINSNSNQPQHF. The CDR3 nucleotides are TGTGCCAGTAGTATTAACAGCAATAGCAATCAGCCCCAGCATTTT.

This sequence joins TRBV27 and TRBJ2-3; 13 positions match TRBD2. This CDR3 is 14 amino acids long. Germline CDR1 and CDR2: MNHEY and SMNVEV (reference sequence). V lost 5 bases, J lost 8 bases, and 4 bases stayed unmatched. The CDR3 DNA follows: TGTGCCAGCAGTGGACTAGCGGGAGTTGTTACGCAGTATTTT. This translates into CASSGLAGVVTQYF.

This sequence joins TRBV6-4 and TRBJ2-5; TRBD2 matches at 11 bases. CDR3 length: 15 residues. CDR1 and CDR2 from the germline V gene are MRHNA and SNTAGT. V dropped 4 bases and J dropped 4; count of bases not matched to a gene: 5. CDR3 coding DNA: TGTGCCAGCAGTGCTAGCGGGGGGTTCTTAGAGACCCAGTACTTC. This codes for CASSASGGFLETQYF.